The 3 T cell receptor beta chains below were found in one sample sequenced in a study of Ad26.COV2.S vaccination and SARS-CoV-2 variants. Repertoires were generated with immunoSEQ multiplex PCR, while TCRdb's copy carries only in-frame clones and drops some. The data show some 350,000 clones, about 88% seen once. Described treatment: around 19 received Ad26.COV2.S at low or high dose, single or two shots; about 5 received placebo; per-sample allocation not given. Day 63 after the first vaccine or placebo injection was the time point for sampling. The sequencing used peripheral blood, collected in a trial of Ad26.COV2.S vaccine versus placebo. The receptors come from a person aged 18-60 years who received the Ad26.COV2.S COVID-19 vaccine or a placebo.

This chain joins TRBV9 and TRBJ2-3; 7 nucleotides line up with TRBD1. Germline values: CDR1 SGDLS, CDR2 YYNGEE. Trimming removed 0 bases from V and 1 base from J; junction bases left unmatched: 8. The CDR3 consists of 17 residues. This chain's CDR3 is CASSVGWQGVGTDTQYF. CDR3 sequence (DNA): TGTGCCAGCAGCGTAGGTTGGCAGGGGGTAGGCACAGATACGCAGTATTTT.

The rearrangement joins TRBV9 to TRBJ1-2; TRBD1 might be the D (5 bases). This CDR3 comprises 13 residues. Germline V gives CDR1 SGDLS, CDR2 YYNGEE. V gave up 3 bases and J gave up 1 base, with 7 bases separating them. The CDR3 reads CASSETVNYGYTF. As DNA, the CDR3 is TGTGCCAGCAGCGAGACAGTTAACTATGGCTACACCTTC.

The chain carries TRBV6-2 or TRBV6-3 and TRBJ1-3; D gene unclear. Germline lookup yields CDR1 MNHEY and CDR2 SVGEGT. Trimming took off 6 bases at V and 5 bases at J, with 5 bases between the two ends. This CDR3 region has 11 residues. The CDR3 region is CASSRRNTIYF. The CDR3 DNA sequence: TGTGCCAGCAGCAGGAGAAACACCATATATTTT.